This record covers a single T cell receptor beta chain. The antigen this receptor binds is unknown. No clone much larger than this one lies a single base away; base qualities are absent. The germline V gene specifies SNHLY as CDR1 and FYNNEI as CDR2. Trimming takes 4 bases off V and 5 bases off J; junction bases not matched to a gene: 5. The CDR3 contains 16 residues, cysteine and phenylalanine counted. The CDR3 DNA has 48 bases and is translated from base 1. The entry originates in a study of control samples from healthy donors and cancer patients (dated by TCRdb to 2018 to 2020). Receptors were amplified or captured by the immunoSEQ multiplex PCR assay. TCRdb stores this immuneACCESS table with in-frame sequences only. Part of the clones is absent; in the studies checked, under half of the shortfall reflects unresolved V genes, and no reason is known for the rest. The sample data list about 120,000 clones, and more than 75% of these were observed just once. The top ten hold 9.5% to 13% of the sample.

Recombination connected TRBV2 to TRBJ2-1; 13 of the junction bases match TRBD2. Source material: blood. This receptor was obtained from a man aged 25 to 45 in good health. The CDR3 region reads CASSVPGTSGDNEQFF. The nucleotide sequence is given as TGTGCCAGCAGTGTGCCCGGGACTAGCGGGGACAATGAGCAGTTCTTC.